One T cell receptor beta chain is described in this entry. What it binds is unknown. This record belongs to a study of T-cell memory formation after mild COVID-19. General study results and limits: Pre-infection memory harbored some responding clones, suggesting cross-reactive memory joined. CD4+ contracting clones were found mainly in CM and EM, and CD8+ ones in EMRA. Clones contracting across day 15 to 85 had a balanced CD4/CD8 profile; later expanding clones leaned CD4+.

Amplification by 5'RACE using constant-segment primers produced TCR alpha and TCR beta cDNA libraries that carried sample barcodes and UMIs. TCRdb re-called the 5' RACE reads through MiXCR, storing one row per CDR3 protein. The sample yields fewer than 700,000 distinct CDR3 sequences, 15% to 20% seen once. The ends lost 5 bases at V and 10 bases at J; junction bases unmatched: 5. This CDR3 region has 11 residues. Germline values: CDR1 GTSNPN, CDR2 SVGIG (reference sequence). The chain has TRBV30 and TRBJ2-1, with 7 bases matching TRBD2. The sequence was collected from an adult woman who had mild COVID-19 (a few samples of this study predate the infection). Cell type and time point are not known. Source material: PBMCs or a T cell subset sorted from them (not recorded which). The CDR3 loop is CAWQATSEQFF. CDR3 nucleotide sequence: TGTGCCTGGCAAGCGACTAGCGAGCAGTTCTTC.